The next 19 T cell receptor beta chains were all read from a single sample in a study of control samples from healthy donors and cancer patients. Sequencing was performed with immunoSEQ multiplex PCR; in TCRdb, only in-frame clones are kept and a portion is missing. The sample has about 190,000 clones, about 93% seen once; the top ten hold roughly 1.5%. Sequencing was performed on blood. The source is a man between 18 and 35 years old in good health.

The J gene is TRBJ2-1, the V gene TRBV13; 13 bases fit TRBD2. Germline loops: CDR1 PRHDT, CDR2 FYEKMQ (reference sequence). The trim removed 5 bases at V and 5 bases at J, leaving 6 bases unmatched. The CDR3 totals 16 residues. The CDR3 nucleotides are TGTGCCAGCAGCGAACTAGCGGGGGGGCTAAACAATGAGCAGTTCTTC. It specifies CASSELAGGLNNEQFF.

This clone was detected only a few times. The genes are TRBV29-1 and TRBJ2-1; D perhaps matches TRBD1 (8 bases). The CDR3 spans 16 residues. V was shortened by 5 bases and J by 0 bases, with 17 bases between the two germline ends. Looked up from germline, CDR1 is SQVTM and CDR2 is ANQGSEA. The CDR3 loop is CSVTRGTGSSYNEQFF. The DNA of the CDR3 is TGCAGCGTTACGCGGGGGACAGGTAGCTCCTACAATGAGCAGTTCTTC.

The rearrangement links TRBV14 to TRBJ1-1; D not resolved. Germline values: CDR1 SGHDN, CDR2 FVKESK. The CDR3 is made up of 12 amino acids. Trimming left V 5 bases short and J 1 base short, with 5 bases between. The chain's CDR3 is CASSTGNTEAFF. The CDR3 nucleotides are TGTGCCAGCAGCACGGGGAACACTGAAGCTTTCTTT.

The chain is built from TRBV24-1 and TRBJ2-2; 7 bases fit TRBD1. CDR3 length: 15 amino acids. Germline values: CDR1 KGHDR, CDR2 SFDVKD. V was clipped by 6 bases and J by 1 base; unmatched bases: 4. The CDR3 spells CATSLGQENTGELFF. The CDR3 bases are TGTGCCACCAGTCTCGGACAGGAGAACACCGGGGAGCTGTTTTTT.

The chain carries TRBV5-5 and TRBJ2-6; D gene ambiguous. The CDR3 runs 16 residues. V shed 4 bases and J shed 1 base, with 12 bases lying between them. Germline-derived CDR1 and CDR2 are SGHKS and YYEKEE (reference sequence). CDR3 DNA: TGTGCCAGCAGCGCCTCACTGAATTCTGGGGCCAACGTCCTGACTTTC. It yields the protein CASSASLNSGANVLTF.

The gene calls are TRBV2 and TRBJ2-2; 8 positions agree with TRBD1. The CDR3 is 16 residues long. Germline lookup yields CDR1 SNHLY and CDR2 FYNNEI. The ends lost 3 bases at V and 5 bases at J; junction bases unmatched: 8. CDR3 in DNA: TGTGCCAGCAGTGACACAGGGGGACGGGGTACCGGGGAGCTGTTTTTT. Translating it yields CASSDTGGRGTGELFF.

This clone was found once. The CDR3 spells CAISSDRDGGELFF. CDR3 coding DNA: TGTGCCATCAGTTCGGACAGAGACGGCGGGGAGCTGTTTTTT. The chain carries TRBV10-3 and TRBJ2-2; possible D gene TRBD1, 6 bases. With 5 bases removed from V and 7 bases from J, the gap between germline ends came to 14 bases. This CDR3 is 14 amino acids long. Germline loops: CDR1 ENHRY, CDR2 SYGVKD.

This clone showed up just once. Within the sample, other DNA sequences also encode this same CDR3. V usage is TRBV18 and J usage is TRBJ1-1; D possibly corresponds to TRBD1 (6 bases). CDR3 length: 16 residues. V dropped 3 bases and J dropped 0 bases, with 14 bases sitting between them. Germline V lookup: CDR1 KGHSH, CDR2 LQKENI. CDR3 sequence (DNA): TGTGCCAGCTCACCGACCGGGACAAGGATGAACACTGAAGCTTTCTTT. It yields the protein CASSPTGTRMNTEAFF. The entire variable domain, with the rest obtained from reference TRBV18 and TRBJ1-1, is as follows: NAGVMQNPRHLVRRRGQEARLRCSPMKGHSHVYWYRQLPEEGLKFMVYLQKENIIDESGMPKERFSAEFPKEGPSILRIQQVVRGDSAAYFCASSPTGTRMNTEAFFGQGTRLTVV.

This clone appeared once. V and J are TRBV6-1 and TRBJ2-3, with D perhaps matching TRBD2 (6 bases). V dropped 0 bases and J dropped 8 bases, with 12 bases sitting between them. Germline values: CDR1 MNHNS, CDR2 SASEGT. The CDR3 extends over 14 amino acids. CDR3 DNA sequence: TGTGCCAGCAGTGAAGCGGGCGGGACGGGTACGCAGTATTTT. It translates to CASSEAGGTGTQYF.

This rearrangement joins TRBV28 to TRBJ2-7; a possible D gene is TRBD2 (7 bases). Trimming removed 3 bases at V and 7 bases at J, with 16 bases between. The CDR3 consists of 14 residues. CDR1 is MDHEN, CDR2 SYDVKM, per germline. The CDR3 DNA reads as TGTGCCAGCAGTTTTAATCGGGGGGCGGGTGAGCAGTACTTC. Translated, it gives CASSFNRGAGEQYF.

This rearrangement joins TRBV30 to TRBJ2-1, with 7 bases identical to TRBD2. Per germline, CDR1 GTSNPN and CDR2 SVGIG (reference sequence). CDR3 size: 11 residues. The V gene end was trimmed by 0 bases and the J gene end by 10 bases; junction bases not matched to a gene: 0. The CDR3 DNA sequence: TGTGCCTGGAGTGTGGGAGGGGAGCAGTTCTTC. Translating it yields CAWSVGGEQFF.

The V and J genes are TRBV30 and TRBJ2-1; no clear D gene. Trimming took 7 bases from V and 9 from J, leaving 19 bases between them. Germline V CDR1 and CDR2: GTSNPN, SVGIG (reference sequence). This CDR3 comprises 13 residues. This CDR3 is CASSPSTGSEQFF. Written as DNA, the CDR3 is TGTGCCTCGTCCCCATCCACGGGTAGTGAGCAGTTCTTC.

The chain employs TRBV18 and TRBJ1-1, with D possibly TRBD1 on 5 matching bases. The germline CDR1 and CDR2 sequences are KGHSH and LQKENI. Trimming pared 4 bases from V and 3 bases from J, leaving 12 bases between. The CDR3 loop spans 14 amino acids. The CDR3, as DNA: TGTGCCAGCTCACGGGGGATGGAAGACACTGAAGCTTTCTTT. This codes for CASSRGMEDTEAFF.

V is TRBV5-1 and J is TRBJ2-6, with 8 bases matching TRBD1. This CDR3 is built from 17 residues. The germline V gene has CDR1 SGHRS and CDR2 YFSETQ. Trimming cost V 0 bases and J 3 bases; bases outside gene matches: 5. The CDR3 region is CASSLEPGGVGANVLTF. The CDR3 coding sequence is TGCGCCAGCAGCTTGGAGCCAGGGGGCGTTGGGGCCAACGTCCTGACTTTC.

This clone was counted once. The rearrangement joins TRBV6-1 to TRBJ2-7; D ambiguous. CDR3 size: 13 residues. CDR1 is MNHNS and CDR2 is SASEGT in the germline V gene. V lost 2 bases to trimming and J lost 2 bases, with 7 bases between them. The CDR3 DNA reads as TGTGCCAGCAGTGAAATCGTAGCCTACGAGCAGTACTTC. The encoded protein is CASSEIVAYEQYF.

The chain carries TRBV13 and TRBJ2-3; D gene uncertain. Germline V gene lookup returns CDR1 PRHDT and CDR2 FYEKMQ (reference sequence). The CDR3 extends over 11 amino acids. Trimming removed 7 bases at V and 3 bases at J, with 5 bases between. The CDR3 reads CASTDTDTQYF. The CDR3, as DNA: TGTGCCAGCACGGATACAGATACGCAGTATTTT.

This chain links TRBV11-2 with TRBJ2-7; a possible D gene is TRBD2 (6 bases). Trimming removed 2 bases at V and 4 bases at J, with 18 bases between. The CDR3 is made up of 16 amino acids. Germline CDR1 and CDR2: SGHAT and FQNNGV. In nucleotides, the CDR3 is TGTGCCAGCAGCTTATCCGGACTATCACCGCGTTACGAGCAGTACTTC. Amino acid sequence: CASSLSGLSPRYEQYF.

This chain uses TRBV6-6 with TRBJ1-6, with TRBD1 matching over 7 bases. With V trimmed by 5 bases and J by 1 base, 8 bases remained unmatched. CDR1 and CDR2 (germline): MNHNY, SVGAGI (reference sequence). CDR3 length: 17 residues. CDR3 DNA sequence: TGTGCCAGCAGTCCCTGGAGGGGGCCATCCTATAATTCACCCCTCCACTTT. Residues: CASSPWRGPSYNSPLHF.

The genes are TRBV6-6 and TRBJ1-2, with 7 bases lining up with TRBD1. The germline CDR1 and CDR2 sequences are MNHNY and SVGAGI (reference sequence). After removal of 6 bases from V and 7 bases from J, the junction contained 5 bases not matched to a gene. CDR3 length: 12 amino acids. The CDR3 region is CASRRQGAGYTF. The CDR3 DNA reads TGTGCCAGCAGGAGACAGGGCGCTGGCTACACCTTC.